This section outlines one T cell receptor (beta chain) sequence together with its context. The entry originates in a study of blood T cell repertoires in COVID-19. In the study overall: Whether acute or convalescent, the COVID-19 samples came from the United States, Italy and Spain. PBMCs, B-cell-depleted T cells, or T cells provided the cDNA or gDNA that made up the material.

Generated by immunoSEQ multiplex PCR, the TCRdb table keeps only in-frame clones and is missing some. The sample records under 110,000 clones, less than 85% being singletons. Germline V gene sequence: CDR1 LNHNV, CDR2 YYDKDF (reference sequence). The CDR3 is made up of 15 amino acids. The V gene lost 1 base and the J gene lost 0 bases, with 7 bases spanning the gap. The TCR was taken from a woman in her sixties with acute or convalescent COVID-19. Sequenced input: peripheral blood. The rearrangement uses TRBV15 and TRBJ1-3; D call uncertain. The DNA for the CDR3 is TGTGCCACCAGCAGAGCACTCCTCTCTGGAAACACCATATATTTT. It is translated as CATSRALLSGNTIYF.